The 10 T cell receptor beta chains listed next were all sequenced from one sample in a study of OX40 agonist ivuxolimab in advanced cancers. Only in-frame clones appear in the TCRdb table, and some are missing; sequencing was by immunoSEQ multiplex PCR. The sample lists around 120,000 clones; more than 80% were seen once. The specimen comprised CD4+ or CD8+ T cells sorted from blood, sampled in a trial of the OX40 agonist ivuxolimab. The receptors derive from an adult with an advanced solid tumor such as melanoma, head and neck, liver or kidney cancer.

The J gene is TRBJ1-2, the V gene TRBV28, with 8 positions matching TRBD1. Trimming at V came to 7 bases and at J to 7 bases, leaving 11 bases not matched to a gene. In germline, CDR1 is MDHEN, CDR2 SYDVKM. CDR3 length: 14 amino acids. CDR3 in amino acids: CASKRQGSSRGYTF. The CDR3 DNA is TGTGCCAGCAAACGACAGGGGAGTTCTCGTGGCTACACCTTC.

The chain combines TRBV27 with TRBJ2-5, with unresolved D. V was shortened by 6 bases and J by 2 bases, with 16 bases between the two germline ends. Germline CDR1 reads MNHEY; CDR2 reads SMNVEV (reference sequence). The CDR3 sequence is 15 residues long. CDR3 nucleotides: TGTGCCAGCAGCTTGGGTTGGGTTTCTCAAGAGACCCAGTACTTC. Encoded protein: CASSLGWVSQETQYF.

The CDR3 is CASSLQSPQHF. CDR3 nucleotide sequence: TGTGCCAGCAGCTTACAATCCCCCCAGCATTTT. The chain is built from TRBV7-2 and TRBJ1-5; D gene ambiguous. Germline-derived CDR1 and CDR2 are SGHTA and FQGNSA. The CDR3 spans 11 residues. V was shortened by 2 bases and J by 10 bases, with 6 bases between the two germline ends.

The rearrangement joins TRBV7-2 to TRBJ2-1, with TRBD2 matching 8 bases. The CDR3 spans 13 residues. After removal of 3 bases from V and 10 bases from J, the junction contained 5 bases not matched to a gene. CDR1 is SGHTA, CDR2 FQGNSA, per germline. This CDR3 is CASSLGLVGEQFF. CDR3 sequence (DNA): TGTGCCAGCAGCTTGGGACTAGTTGGGGAGCAGTTCTTC.

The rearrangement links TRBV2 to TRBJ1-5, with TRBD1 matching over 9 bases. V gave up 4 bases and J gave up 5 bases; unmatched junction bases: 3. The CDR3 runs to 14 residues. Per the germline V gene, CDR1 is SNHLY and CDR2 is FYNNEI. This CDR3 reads CASSGQGVYQPQHF. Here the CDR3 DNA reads TGTGCCAGCAGTGGACAGGGGGTATATCAGCCCCAGCATTTT.

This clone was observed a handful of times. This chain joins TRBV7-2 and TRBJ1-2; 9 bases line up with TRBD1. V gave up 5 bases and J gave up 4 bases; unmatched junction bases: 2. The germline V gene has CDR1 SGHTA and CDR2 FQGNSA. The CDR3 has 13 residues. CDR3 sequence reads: CASSRGQGYGYTF. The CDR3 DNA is TGTGCCAGCAGCCGGGGACAGGGCTATGGCTACACCTTC.

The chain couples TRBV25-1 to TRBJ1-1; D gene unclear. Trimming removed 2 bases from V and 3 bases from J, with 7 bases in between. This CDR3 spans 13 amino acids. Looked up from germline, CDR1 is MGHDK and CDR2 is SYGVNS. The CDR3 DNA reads TGTGCCAGCAGTGAACTAGGGCACACTGAAGCTTTCTTT. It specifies CASSELGHTEAFF.

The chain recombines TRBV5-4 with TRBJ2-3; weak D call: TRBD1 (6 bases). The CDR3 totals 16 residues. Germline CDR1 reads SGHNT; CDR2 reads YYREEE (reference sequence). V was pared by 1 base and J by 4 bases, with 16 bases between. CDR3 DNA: TGTGCCAGCAGCTTGAAAGGGGGTTCTTGGTCAGATACGCAGTATTTT. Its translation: CASSLKGGSWSDTQYF.

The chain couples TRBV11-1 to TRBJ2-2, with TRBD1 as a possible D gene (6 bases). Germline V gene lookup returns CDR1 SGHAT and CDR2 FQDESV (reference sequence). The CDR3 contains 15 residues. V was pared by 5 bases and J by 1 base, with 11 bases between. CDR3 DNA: TGTGCCAGCAGCCGAAAGACAGGGAACACCGGGGAGCTGTTTTTT. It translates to CASSRKTGNTGELFF.

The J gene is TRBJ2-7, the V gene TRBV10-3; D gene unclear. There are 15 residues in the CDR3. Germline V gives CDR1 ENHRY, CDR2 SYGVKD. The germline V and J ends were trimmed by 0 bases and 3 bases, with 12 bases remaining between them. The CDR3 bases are TGTGCCATCAGTGAGTCCCAGGTGGTAGGCTACGAGCAGTACTTC. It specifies CAISESQVVGYEQYF.